This entry is about one T cell receptor beta chain. Per the germline V gene, CDR1 is LNHDA and CDR2 is SQIVND (reference sequence). This CDR3 spans 16 amino acids. Trimming removed 1 base from V and 3 bases from J, with 13 bases in between. Original handling: Nucleated cell number was recorded as an estimate derived from reference gene primer amplification. Method: immunoSEQ multiplex PCR; TCRdb's copy keeps in-frame clones and lacks some. V, J and clone size are taken as reported in that table, and D and trimming were inferred from the DNA itself. The repertoire includes roughly 100,000 clones, less than 90% of them detected once, and roughly 2.1% sits in the top ten. The sample comes from a study of blood T cell repertoires in COVID-19. Study context: The United States, Italy and Spain were the sources of the acute and convalescent COVID-19 samples. T cells, B-cell-depleted T cells, or PBMCs provided the cDNA or gDNA that served as material.

This receptor was identified in a man aged 65 to 79 with active or convalescent COVID-19. The gene calls are TRBV19 and TRBJ2-1; D not certain. Sample: peripheral blood. The CDR3 nucleotides are TGTGCCAGTAGTATAGTAGGTCAGGTCTTCTACAATGAGCAGTTCTTC. This codes for CASSIVGQVFYNEQFF.